This paragraph covers one T cell receptor beta chain sequence. This record comes from a study of blood T cell repertoires in COVID-19. The table came from immunoSEQ multiplex PCR; TCRdb's copy has only in-frame clones and leaves some out. The sample consists of 35,000 to 55,000 clones, roughly 88% of them appearing once. CDR1 is SNHLY and CDR2 is FYNNEI in the germline V gene. The CDR3 contains 15 residues. Trimming cost V 7 bases and J 3 bases, with 16 bases left between them. The sequenced sample consisted of peripheral blood. This receptor was taken from a man aged 55-75 years with active COVID-19. The chain uses TRBV2 and TRBJ2-1, with D possibly matching TRBD2 (5 bases). CDR3 nucleotide sequence: TGTGCCAGCACGGGCTGGGGAGCGGACTACAATGAGCAGTTCTTC. This translates into CASTGWGADYNEQFF.